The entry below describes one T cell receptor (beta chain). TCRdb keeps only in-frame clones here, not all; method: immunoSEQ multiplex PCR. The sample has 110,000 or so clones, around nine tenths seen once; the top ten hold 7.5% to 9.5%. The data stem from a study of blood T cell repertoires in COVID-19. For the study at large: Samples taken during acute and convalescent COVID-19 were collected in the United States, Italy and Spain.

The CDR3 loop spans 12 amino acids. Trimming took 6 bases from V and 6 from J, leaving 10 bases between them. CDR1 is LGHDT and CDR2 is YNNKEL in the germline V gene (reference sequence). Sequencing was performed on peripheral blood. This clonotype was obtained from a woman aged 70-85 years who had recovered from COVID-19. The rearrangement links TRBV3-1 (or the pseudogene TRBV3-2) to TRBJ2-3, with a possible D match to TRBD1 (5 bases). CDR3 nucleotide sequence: TGTGCCAGCAGTCTCAACAGGGATACGCAGTATTTT. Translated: CASSLNRDTQYF.